This T cell receptor (beta chain) was identified during a study of blood T cell repertoires in COVID-19. Study summary: Acute and convalescent COVID-19 specimens originated in the United States, Italy and Spain.

The repertoire was sequenced with immunoSEQ multiplex PCR; TCRdb's copy has only in-frame clones and lacks some. This sample has about 300,000 clones, with 75% to 90% found just once. Participant-reported clinical history was the basis for cohort assignment. In its sample, this clone was seen a few times. The source of this sequence is a woman aged 40 to 49 who had recovered from COVID-19. The specimen was PBMCs or T cells enriched from blood (not recorded which).

The CDR3 nucleotides are TGTGCCAGCAGTTACTCCAGGACAGGGGGCTTCTATGGCTACACCTTC. Translating it yields CASSYSRTGGFYGYTF. V usage is TRBV6-5 and J usage is TRBJ1-2; TRBD1 matches at 11 bases. Per germline, CDR1 MNHEY and CDR2 SVGAGI. The length of the CDR3 is 16 residues. J lost 4 bases, V lost 0 bases, and 4 bases had no gene match.